This is a list of T cell receptor beta chains from one sample in a study of blood T cell repertoires in COVID-19. The table came from immunoSEQ multiplex PCR; TCRdb's copy has only in-frame clones and leaves some out. The data hold under 250,000 clones, with nearly 90% observed a single time. The sample consisted of PBMCs or T cells enriched from blood (not recorded which). Source of these receptors: a man aged 25 to 40 who had recovered from COVID-19. The CDR3 runs from the conserved cysteine through the conserved F or W. A D gene is named only where the DNA matches it firmly. Size values are once, few and many counts, or a class for expanded clones, and some rows have none.

-	-	TRBV7-6	TRBJ1-4	CASSRSPVSVSATNEKLFF	TGTGCCAGCAGCCGTAGCCCGGTTTCGGTTTCTGCAACTAATGAAAAACTGTTTTTT
-	-	TRBV28	TRBJ1-2	CASSFRGPYGYTF	TGTGCCAGCAGTTTTCGGGGTCCCTATGGCTACACCTTC
-	-	TRBV6-2/TRBV6-3	TRBJ2-3	CASSYFGVGSDTQYF	TGTGCCAGCAGTTATTTCGGGGTTGGGTCAGATACGCAGTATTTT
-	TRBD1	TRBV6-5	TRBJ2-3	CASSRGQGTDTQYF	TGTGCCAGCAGTAGAGGACAGGGGACAGATACGCAGTATTTT
-	-	TRBV29-1	TRBJ1-1	CSVPQVGNTEAFF	TGCAGCGTTCCCCAGGTGGGGAACACTGAAGCTTTCTTT
once	TRBD1	TRBV7-2	TRBJ2-5	CASSLGDRGFGTQYF	TGTGCCAGCAGCTTAGGGGACAGGGGCTTCGGGACCCAGTACTTC
-	-	TRBV7-2	TRBJ2-7	CASSLNKLYEQYF	TGTGCCAGCAGCTTGAATAAGCTCTACGAGCAGTACTTC
-	TRBD1	TRBV10-1	TRBJ2-7	CASSPGTGSNEQYF	TGCGCCAGCAGTCCCGGGACAGGGTCTAACGAGCAGTACTTC
-	TRBD1	TRBV27	TRBJ1-5	CASSLGQGAQPQHF	TGTGCCAGCAGTTTAGGGCAGGGGGCTCAGCCCCAGCATTTT
-	-	TRBV19	TRBJ1-5	CASGRPQHF	TGTGCCTCGGGTCGGCCCCAGCATTTT
once	TRBD1	TRBV6-6	TRBJ1-2	CASSWGQTVYGYTF	TGTGCCAGCAGTTGGGGACAGACCGTCTATGGCTACACCTTC
-	-	TRBV6-5	TRBJ2-1	CASKADNEQFF	TGTGCCAGCAAAGCGGACAATGAGCAGTTCTTC
-	TRBD1	TRBV10-3	TRBJ1-2	CAIRLGQGSGYTF	TGTGCCATCCGCCTGGGACAGGGGAGTGGCTACACCTTC
-	TRBD2	TRBV6-5	TRBJ2-7	CASSYSGLSGAYEQYF	TGTGCCAGCAGTTACTCGGGACTATCTGGTGCCTACGAGCAGTACTTC
-	-	TRBV7-2	TRBJ1-1	CASSSEIGRSTEAFF	TGTGCCAGCAGCTCCGAAATCGGCCGGAGTACTGAAGCTTTCTTT
-	-	TRBV6-5	TRBJ2-5	CASSFARGLGETQYF	TGTGCCAGCAGTTTTGCGCGCGGACTGGGGGAGACCCAGTACTTC
-	TRBD1	TRBV5-1	TRBJ1-6	CASSGGQGNRINSPLHF	TGCGCCAGCAGCGGTGGACAGGGGAATCGGATTAATTCACCCCTCCACTTT
-	TRBD1	TRBV10-3	TRBJ1-4	CASGQGAEKLFF	TGTGCCTCGGGACAGGGGGCTGAAAAACTGTTTTTT
-	TRBD1	TRBV19	TRBJ1-1	CASHRGWENTEAFF	TGTGCCAGTCACAGGGGATGGGAAAACACTGAAGCTTTCTTT
few	TRBD1	TRBV9	TRBJ1-5	CASSVGAGGDQPQHF	TGTGCCAGCAGCGTAGGGGCAGGGGGTGATCAGCCCCAGCATTTT
-	TRBD1	TRBV4-2	TRBJ2-7	CASSQDRVGSYEQYF	TGTGCCAGCAGCCAGGACAGGGTTGGCTCCTACGAGCAGTACTTC
-	-	TRBV28	TRBJ2-1	CASISSSYNEQFF	TGTGCCAGCATCTCGAGCTCCTACAATGAGCAGTTCTTC
-	TRBD2	TRBV2	TRBJ2-2	CASSRRLAGTGELFF	TGTGCCAGCAGTCGCCGACTAGCTGGCACCGGGGAGCTGTTTTTT
-	-	TRBV27	TRBJ2-7	CASSFRKTSYEQYF	TGTGCCAGCAGTTTCAGGAAAACCTCCTACGAGCAGTACTTC
once	-	TRBV27	TRBJ1-1	CASSLSTPGTEAFF	TGTGCCAGCAGTTTATCGACCCCGGGAACTGAAGCTTTCTTT
-	-	TRBV5-1	TRBJ1-3	CASSLAPAEYSGNTIYF	TGCGCCAGCAGCTTGGCCCCTGCGGAGTACTCTGGAAACACCATATATTTT
-	-	TRBV5-1	TRBJ1-1	CASSLLTENTEAFF	TGCGCCAGCAGCTTGCTGACAGAGAACACTGAAGCTTTCTTT
-	-	TRBV6-5	TRBJ2-2	CASIGGGRAGELFF	TGTGCCAGCATTGGGGGAGGTCGGGCCGGGGAGCTGTTTTTT
-	TRBD1	TRBV12-3/TRBV12-4	TRBJ1-1	CASRGGDREAFF	TGTGCCAGCAGGGGAGGGGACAGGGAAGCTTTCTTT
-	-	TRBV7-2	TRBJ1-2	CASSLPGDGGYTF	TGTGCCAGCAGCTTGCCAGGGGATGGAGGCTACACCTTC
-	TRBD1	TRBV9	TRBJ2-7	CASSVEGAPRFEQYF	TGTGCCAGCAGCGTAGAGGGGGCGCCCCGTTTTGAGCAGTACTTC
-	TRBD1	TRBV11-2	TRBJ1-1	CASSVLQGASRAEAFF	TGTGCCAGCAGCGTGTTACAGGGGGCTTCTCGGGCTGAAGCTTTCTTT
-	TRBD2	TRBV4-1	TRBJ2-3	CASSQGYGLAGADTQYF	TGCGCCAGCAGCCAAGGTTACGGACTAGCGGGAGCCGATACGCAGTATTTT
-	-	TRBV28	TRBJ2-1	CVSSLSGLSSYNEQFF	TGTGTCAGCAGTTTATCGGGGTTGAGCTCCTACAATGAGCAGTTCTTC
once	-	TRBV5-3	TRBJ1-4	CARSLAFWGLGEKLFF	TGTGCCAGAAGCTTGGCGTTTTGGGGCTTGGGTGAAAAACTGTTTTTT
-	TRBD1	TRBV30	TRBJ1-1	CARDRGEGEAFF	TGTGCCCGCGACAGGGGCGAGGGTGAAGCTTTCTTT
-	-	TRBV30	TRBJ1-2	CAWSMGRNYGYTF	TGTGCCTGGAGTATGGGCAGAAACTATGGCTACACCTTC
-	-	TRBV7-8	TRBJ1-4	CASRKTRFTNEKLFF	TGTGCCAGCAGAAAGACCAGGTTCACTAATGAAAAACTGTTTTTT
-	TRBD2	TRBV7-9	TRBJ2-7	CASSLKLAGAYEQYF	TGTGCCAGCAGCCTAAAACTAGCGGGAGCCTACGAGCAGTACTTC
-	TRBD2	TRBV18	TRBJ2-7	CASSPLGLETYEQYF	TGTGCCAGCTCACCACTGGGACTAGAAACCTACGAGCAGTACTTC
-	TRBD1	TRBV7-9	TRBJ1-2	CASSGDRGGYTF	TGTGCCAGCAGCGGGGACAGGGGAGGCTACACCTTC
-	-	TRBV4-1	TRBJ2-3	CATRPLAVPTDTQYF	TGCGCCACCCGGCCTTTAGCGGTCCCTACAGATACGCAGTATTTT
-	TRBD2	TRBV2	TRBJ2-3	CASHRAGTTDTQYF	TGTGCCAGCCATAGAGCGGGGACCACAGATACGCAGTATTTT
-	TRBD1	TRBV2	TRBJ2-3	CASRDSRTDTQYF	TGTGCCAGCCGGGACAGTCGGACAGATACGCAGTATTTT
-	-	TRBV6-5	TRBJ1-3	CASRSRGGNTIYF	TGTGCCAGCAGGTCTAGGGGAGGGAACACCATATATTTT
few	-	TRBV30	TRBJ1-2	CAWSGSRGYTF	TGTGCCTGGAGTGGGAGTCGGGGCTACACCTTC
-	-	TRBV11-2	TRBJ1-1	CASSKQKNTEAFF	TGTGCCAGCAGCAAACAGAAGAACACTGAAGCTTTCTTT
-	-	TRBV16	TRBJ2-6	CASATQVTSGANVLTF	TGTGCCAGCGCGACACAGGTCACCTCTGGGGCCAACGTCCTGACTTTC
-	-	TRBV19	TRBJ1-2	CASNDLWAYYGYTF	TGTGCCAGTAACGATCTTTGGGCGTACTATGGCTACACCTTC
-	TRBD1	TRBV6-5	TRBJ1-5	CASSQTGFNQPQHF	TGTGCCAGCAGTCAGACAGGGTTCAATCAGCCCCAGCATTTT
-	-	TRBV18	TRBJ1-2	CASSPRVGREAYTF	TGTGCCAGCTCACCACGGGTAGGGCGGGAAGCCTACACCTTC
-	-	TRBV19	TRBJ2-2	CARSLQGRTNTGELFF	TGTGCCAGGAGTCTCCAGGGTAGGACGAACACCGGGGAGCTGTTTTTT
-	-	TRBV7-8	TRBJ2-1	CASSLDSWQGFGEQFF	TGTGCCAGCAGCTTAGATAGTTGGCAGGGATTTGGTGAGCAGTTCTTC
once	-	TRBV6-5	TRBJ2-5	CASSQKRETQYF	TGTGCCAGCAGTCAAAAACGGGAGACCCAGTACTTC
-	-	TRBV19	TRBJ1-2	CATSRTVYGYTF	TGTGCCACTTCACGGACAGTTTATGGCTACACCTTC
-	TRBD2	TRBV4-2	TRBJ2-1	CASSQGRGLAAYNEQFF	TGTGCCAGCAGCCAAGGTAGGGGACTAGCAGCATACAATGAGCAGTTCTTC
-	-	TRBV5-1	TRBJ2-1	CASSLVGDEQFF	TGCGCCAGCAGCTTGGTTGGAGATGAGCAGTTCTTC